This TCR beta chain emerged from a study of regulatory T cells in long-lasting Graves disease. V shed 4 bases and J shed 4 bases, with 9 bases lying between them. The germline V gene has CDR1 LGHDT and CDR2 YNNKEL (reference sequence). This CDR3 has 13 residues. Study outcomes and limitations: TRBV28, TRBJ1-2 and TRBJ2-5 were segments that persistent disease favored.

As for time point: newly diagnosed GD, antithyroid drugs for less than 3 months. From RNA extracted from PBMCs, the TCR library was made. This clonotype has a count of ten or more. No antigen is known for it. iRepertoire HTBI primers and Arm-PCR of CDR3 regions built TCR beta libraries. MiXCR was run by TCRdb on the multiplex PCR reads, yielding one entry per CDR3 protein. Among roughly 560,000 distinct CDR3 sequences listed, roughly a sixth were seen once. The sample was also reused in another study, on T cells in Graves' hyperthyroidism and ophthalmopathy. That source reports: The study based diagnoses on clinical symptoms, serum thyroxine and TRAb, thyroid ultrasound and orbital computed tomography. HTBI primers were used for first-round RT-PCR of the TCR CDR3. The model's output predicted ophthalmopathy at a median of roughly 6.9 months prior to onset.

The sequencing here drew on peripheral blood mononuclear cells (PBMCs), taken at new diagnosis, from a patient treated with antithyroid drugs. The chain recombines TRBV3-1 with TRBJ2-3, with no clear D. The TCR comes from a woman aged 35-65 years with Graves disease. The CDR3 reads CASSPTPPDTQYF. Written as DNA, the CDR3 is TGTGCCAGCAGCCCCACCCCCCCAGATACGCAGTATTTT.